This TCR beta chain was found in a study of OX40 agonist ivuxolimab in advanced cancers. Findings of the study overall: More expanded clones were found, on average, in CD8+ than in CD4+ T cells.

Germline assignment: CDR1 SGHNT and CDR2 YYREEE (reference sequence). CDR3 size: 15 residues. V shed 4 bases and J 4 bases; nucleotides not matched to a gene: 9. As for this clone: What it binds is unknown.

Data came from immunoSEQ multiplex PCR; TCRdb stores just in-frame clones and leaves some out. In the table there are over 40,000 clones, about 86% of which are singletons. Source: CD4+ or CD8+ T cells sorted from blood, taken in a trial of the OX40 agonist ivuxolimab. This TCR was recovered from an adult with an advanced solid tumor such as melanoma, head and neck, liver or kidney cancer. J is TRBJ2-7 and V is TRBV5-4, with 9 nucleotides matching TRBD2. The CDR3 protein is CASSLSGGLLYEQYF. The DNA for the CDR3 is TGTGCCAGCAGCCTTAGCGGGGGCCTCCTTTACGAGCAGTACTTC.